This T cell receptor beta chain was obtained from a study of blood T cell repertoires in COVID-19. Study-level information: Samples representing acute and convalescent COVID-19 were sourced from the United States, Italy and Spain.

This clone has only a few counts. Original processing notes: Estimation of nucleated cell counts was performed using reference gene primer amplification. TCRdb's copy holds only in-frame clones and misses some; the assay was immunoSEQ multiplex PCR. The V and J calls and clone size come from that table; D and trimming were worked out from the DNA. The table includes 45,000 to 50,000 clones, 85% to 90% detected once. The receptor was derived from an older woman with acute or convalescent COVID-19. The source material was peripheral blood.

The CDR3 region has the DNA TGTGCCACCAGCAGAGATCGGGGGGCCTACAATGAGCAGTTCTTC. Encoded protein: CATSRDRGAYNEQFF. The rearrangement joins TRBV15 to TRBJ2-1; 7 bases match TRBD2. CDR3 length: 15 residues. The germline V gene encodes CDR1 LNHNV and CDR2 YYDKDF (reference sequence). V was pared by 0 bases and J by 2 bases, with 1 base of the junction left unmatched.